Detailed here is one T cell receptor (beta chain). As yet, its antigen is unknown. Alongside a J-beta primer mix, a sample-barcoded 5' primer served in a second PCR lasting about 6 to 11 cycles. One entry per CDR3 protein, called by TCRdb with MiXCR from the 5' RACE reads. The sample lists about 1,400,000 distinct CDR3 sequences; 45% to 70% were seen once. The CDR3 is 13 residues long. Germline assignment: CDR1 MNHNY and CDR2 SVGAGI (reference sequence). J was trimmed by 14 bases and V by 4 bases; bases with no gene match: 10. Aged about 6 to 90, donors were systemically healthy Caucasians from Russia. In each sample, at least 6.5 million PBMCs were isolated. The data were obtained in a study of blood T cells in healthy people across ages. General study results and limits: Roughly linear age-related decline in beta diversity appeared, significant by age around 36. It was held that the diversity estimates obtained from one million T cells were underestimates.

The receptor comes from a man aged 18 to 30 in good health. The specimen sequenced was blood. The gene calls are TRBV6-6 and TRBJ2-1, with 8 bases fitting TRBD2. CDR3 amino acids: CASSSQPGLVEFF. The CDR3, as DNA: TGTGCCAGCAGTTCCCAACCGGGACTAGTTGAGTTCTTC.